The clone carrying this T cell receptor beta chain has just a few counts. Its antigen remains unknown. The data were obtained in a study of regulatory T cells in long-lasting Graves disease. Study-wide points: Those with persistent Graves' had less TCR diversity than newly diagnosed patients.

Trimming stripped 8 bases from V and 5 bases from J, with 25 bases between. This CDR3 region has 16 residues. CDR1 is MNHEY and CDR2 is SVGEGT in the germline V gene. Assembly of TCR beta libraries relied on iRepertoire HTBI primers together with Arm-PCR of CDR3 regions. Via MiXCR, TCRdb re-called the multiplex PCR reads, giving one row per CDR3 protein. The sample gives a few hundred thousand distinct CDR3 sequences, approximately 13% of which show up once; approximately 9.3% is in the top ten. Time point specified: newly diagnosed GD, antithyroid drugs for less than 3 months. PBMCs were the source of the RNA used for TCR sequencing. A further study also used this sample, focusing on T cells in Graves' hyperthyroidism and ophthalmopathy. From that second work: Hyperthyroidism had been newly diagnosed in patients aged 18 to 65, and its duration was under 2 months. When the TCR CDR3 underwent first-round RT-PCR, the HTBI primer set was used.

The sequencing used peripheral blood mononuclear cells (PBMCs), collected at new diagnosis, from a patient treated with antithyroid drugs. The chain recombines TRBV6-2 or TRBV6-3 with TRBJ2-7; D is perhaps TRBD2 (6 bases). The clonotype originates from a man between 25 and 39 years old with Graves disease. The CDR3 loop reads CASLKWTGLRPHEQYF. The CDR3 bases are TGTGCCAGCCTAAAATGGACGGGACTCCGACCCCACGAGCAGTACTTC.